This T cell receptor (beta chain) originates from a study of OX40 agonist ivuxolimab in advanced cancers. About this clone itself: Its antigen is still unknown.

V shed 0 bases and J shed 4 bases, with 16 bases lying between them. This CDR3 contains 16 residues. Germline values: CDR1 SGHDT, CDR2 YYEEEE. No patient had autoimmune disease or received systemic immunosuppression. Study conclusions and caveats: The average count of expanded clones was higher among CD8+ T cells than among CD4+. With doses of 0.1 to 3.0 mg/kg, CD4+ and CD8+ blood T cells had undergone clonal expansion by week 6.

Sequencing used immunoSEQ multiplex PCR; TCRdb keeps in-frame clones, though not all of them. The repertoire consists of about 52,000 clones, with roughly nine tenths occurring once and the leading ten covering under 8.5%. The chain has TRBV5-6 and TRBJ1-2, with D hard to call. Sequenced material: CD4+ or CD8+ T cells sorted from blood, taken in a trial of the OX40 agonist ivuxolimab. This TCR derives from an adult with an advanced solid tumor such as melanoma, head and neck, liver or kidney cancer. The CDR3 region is CASSLEFGVEGYGYTF. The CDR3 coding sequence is TGTGCCAGCAGCTTGGAATTTGGGGTGGAGGGCTATGGCTACACCTTC.